These 17 T cell receptor beta chains share one sample of origin, sequenced in a study of T cells in Graves' hyperthyroidism and ophthalmopathy. Amplification yielded TCR beta CDR3 regions, with RNA transcripts as the source. The TCR CDR3 was amplified in a first-round RT-PCR using the HTBI primer set. TCRdb itself ran the multiplex PCR reads through MiXCR, one entry per CDR3 protein. The table has hundreds of thousands of distinct CDR3 sequences, roughly 46% seen once; the top ten hold less than 9%. Material: peripheral blood or thyroid tissue (not recorded which). The receptors here all came from an adult man with Graves' disease, either hyperthyroidism or ophthalmopathy (not recorded which).

This chain links TRBV10-3 with TRBJ2-5; 9 positions match TRBD1. There are 12 residues in the CDR3. Germline CDR1 ENHRY, CDR2 SYGVKD. J lost 4 bases, V lost 10 bases, and 4 bases had no gene match. This chain's CDR3 is CASVGQGETQYF. The CDR3 bases are TGTGCCAGCGTGGGACAGGGAGAGACCCAGTACTTC.

This chain uses TRBV2 with TRBJ1-2; D is undetermined. Germline values: CDR1 SNHLY, CDR2 FYNNEI. There are 15 residues in the CDR3. Trimming shortened V by 3 bases and J by 0 bases, and 11 bases separated the two germline ends. CDR3 nucleotides: TGTGCCAGCAGTGATGGGGAGTACACTAACTATGGCTACACCTTC. Protein product: CASSDGEYTNYGYTF. The full variable domain, completed using reference TRBV2 and TRBJ1-2, is EPEVTQTPSHQVTQMGQEVILRCVPISNHLYFYWYRQILGQKVEFLVSFYNNEISEKSEIFDDQFSVERPDGSNFTLKIRSTKLEDSAMYFCASSDGEYTNYGYTFGSGTRLTVV.

The chain recombines TRBV5-1 with TRBJ2-2, with 9 bases fitting TRBD1. The germline gives CDR1 SGHRS, CDR2 YFSETQ. V shed 1 base and J 6 bases; nucleotides not matched to a gene: 7. This CDR3 contains 16 residues. CDR3 coding DNA: TGCGCCAGCAGCTTGTCCGGGACAGGGCAGTCCGGGGAGCTGTTTTTT. It yields the protein CASSLSGTGQSGELFF.

Worth noting for this clonotype: A much larger clone differs by one base, so this may be a read error. The rearrangement uses TRBV5-1 and TRBJ2-7, with TRBD1 matching 7 bases. V lost 5 bases to trimming and J lost 6 bases; unmatched junction nucleotides: 8. Per the germline V gene, CDR1 is SGHRS and CDR2 is YFSETQ. This CDR3 spans 13 amino acids. In DNA, the CDR3 is TGCGCCAGCAGTTCTGGACAGGCCCCCGAGCAGTACTTC. Translating it yields CASSSGQAPEQYF. Filled out from reference TRBV5-1 and TRBJ2-7, the complete variable domain reads KAGVTQTPRYLIKTRGQQVTLSCSPISGHRSVSWYQQTPGQGLQFLFEYFSETQRNKGNFPGRFSGRQFSNSRSEMNVSTLELGDSALYLCASSSGQAPEQYFGPGTRLTVT.

In nucleotides, the CDR3 is TGTGCCAGCACGTCGGGACTAGCGGCCGAGCAGTACTTC. It codes for CASTSGLAAEQYF. This chain joins TRBV6-5 and TRBJ2-7; 11 positions match TRBD2. The J segment lost 6 bases and the V segment lost 7 bases, leaving 5 bases of the junction unmatched. The CDR3 extends over 13 amino acids. Germline loops: CDR1 MNHEY, CDR2 SVGAGI.

For this clonotype: A much larger clone differs by one base, so this may be a read error. V gene TRBV2 combines with J gene TRBJ2-7; no clear D gene. Per germline, CDR1 SNHLY and CDR2 FYNNEI. The CDR3 totals 12 residues. The CDR3 spells CASSRRPYKQYF. CDR3 nucleotides: TGTGCCAGCAGCAGACGTCCCTACAAGCAGTACTTC. Supplemented by reference TRBV2 and TRBJ2-7, the full variable domain reads EPEVTQTPSHQVTQMGQEVILRCVPISNHLYFYWYRQILGQKVEFLVSFYNNEISEKSEIFDDQFSVERPDGSNFTLKIRSTKLEDSAMYFCASSRRPYKQYFGPGTRLTVT.

This chain joins TRBV7-6 and TRBJ1-3; TRBD1 might be the D (5 bases). V was pared by 5 bases and J by 11 bases, with 19 bases between. In germline, CDR1 is SGHVS, CDR2 FNYEAQ. The CDR3 runs to 14 residues. CDR3 in DNA: TGTGCCAGCAGCCCGGGGGACGATGGTCGTGCCATATATTTT. Amino acids: CASSPGDDGRAIYF.

The V gene is TRBV20-1, the J gene TRBJ1-1; unclear D gene. Germline V gene lookup returns CDR1 DFQATT and CDR2 SNEGSKA (reference sequence). Trimming cost V 6 bases and J 3 bases, with 11 bases left between them. The CDR3 loop spans 12 amino acids. The CDR3 DNA reads TGCAGTGCCACAGATAAGGACACTGAAGCTTTCTTT. Protein product: CSATDKDTEAFF.

The chain joins TRBV6-5 to TRBJ2-5; TRBD2 might be the D (6 bases). The germline V and J ends were trimmed by 1 base and 7 bases, with 16 bases remaining between them. This CDR3 contains 15 residues. The germline V gene encodes CDR1 MNHEY and CDR2 SVGAGI. CDR3 amino acids: CASSYLLGPRGTQYF. DNA of the CDR3: TGTGCCAGCAGTTACTTACTGGGCCCGCGGGGGACCCAGTACTTC.

The CDR3 here is CATAAQGETQHF. CDR3 nucleotide sequence: TGTGCCACCGCTGCACAGGGGGAGACCCAGCATTTT. V is TRBV10-3 and J is TRBJ1-5; 8 bases are shared with TRBD1. J was trimmed by 11 bases and V by 10 bases; bases with no gene match: 10. This CDR3 has 12 residues. Germline values: CDR1 ENHRY, CDR2 SYGVKD.

The rearrangement links TRBV29-1 to TRBJ1-6; the D is unclear. The V end lost 8 bases, the J end lost 2 bases, and 16 bases lay between the germline ends. Germline V gene sequence: CDR1 SQVTM, CDR2 ANQGSEA. This CDR3 spans 15 amino acids. The CDR3 here is CSSPRARTYNSPLHF. The CDR3 DNA reads as TGCAGCAGTCCCCGGGCGCGGACCTATAATTCACCCCTCCACTTT.

V gene TRBV20-1 combines with J gene TRBJ2-2; possibly TRBD2 for D (6 bases). CDR3 length: 15 amino acids. The germline CDR1 and CDR2 sequences are DFQATT and SNEGSKA (reference sequence). Trimming cost V 0 bases and J 7 bases, with 15 bases left between them. CDR3 sequence reads: CSARDRLAWGGELFF. CDR3 nucleotide sequence: TGCAGTGCTAGAGATCGGCTAGCGTGGGGCGGGGAGCTGTTTTTT.

This chain's CDR3 is CASSHGTGAETQYF. CDR3 DNA: TGTGCCAGCAGCCACGGGACAGGGGCAGAGACCCAGTACTTC. V is TRBV6-6 and J is TRBJ2-5; 10 positions match TRBD1. The CDR3 loop spans 14 amino acids. Germline assignment: CDR1 MNHNY and CDR2 SVGAGI (reference sequence). V was pared by 6 bases and J by 4 bases, with 5 bases of the junction left unmatched.

The sample holds a few counts of this clonotype. The rearrangement joins TRBV20-1 to TRBJ1-5; D not resolved. The V gene's germline CDR1 is DFQATT and CDR2 SNEGSKA (reference sequence). The CDR3 loop spans 13 amino acids. The germline V and J ends were trimmed by 1 base and 2 bases, with 6 bases remaining between them. CDR3 sequence: CSARVPGNQPQHF. The CDR3 DNA reads as TGCAGTGCTAGAGTCCCGGGCAATCAGCCCCAGCATTTT.

This clonotype was recorded once. V is TRBV15 and J is TRBJ1-2; possibly TRBD1 for D (6 bases). This CDR3 spans 16 amino acids. The V gene's germline CDR1 is LNHNV and CDR2 YYDKDF (reference sequence). Trimming left V 3 bases short and J 2 bases short, with 16 bases between. CDR3 coding DNA: TGTGCCACCAGCAGCGCTAGACAGGCTGGGAACTATGGCTACACCTTC. Protein: CATSSARQAGNYGYTF. Supplemented by reference TRBV15 and TRBJ1-2, the full variable domain reads DAMVIQNPRYQVTQFGKPVTLSCSQTLNHNVMYWYQQKSSQAPKLLFHYYDKDFNNEADTPDNFQSRRPNTSFCFLDIRSPGLGDTAMYLCATSSARQAGNYGYTFGSGTRLTVV.

This clonotype showed up just a few times. CDR3 protein: CASTLVAGANEKLFF. The DNA for the CDR3 is TGTGCCAGCACCCTAGTCGCAGGGGCTAATGAAAAACTGTTTTTT. The chain is built from TRBV12-3 or TRBV12-4 and TRBJ1-4, with D perhaps matching TRBD1 (6 bases). V lost 7 bases and J 3 bases, leaving 15 bases between the germline ends. This CDR3 has 15 residues.

The CDR3 DNA is TGTGCCAGCGTGGACAGGATCCGGCCAAGTGGCTACACCTTC. It is translated as CASVDRIRPSGYTF. The rearrangement joins TRBV2 to TRBJ1-2, with 7 bases lining up with TRBD1. In germline, CDR1 is SNHLY, CDR2 FYNNEI. The CDR3 runs to 14 residues. V lost 8 bases and J lost 7; bases outside the gene matches: 13.